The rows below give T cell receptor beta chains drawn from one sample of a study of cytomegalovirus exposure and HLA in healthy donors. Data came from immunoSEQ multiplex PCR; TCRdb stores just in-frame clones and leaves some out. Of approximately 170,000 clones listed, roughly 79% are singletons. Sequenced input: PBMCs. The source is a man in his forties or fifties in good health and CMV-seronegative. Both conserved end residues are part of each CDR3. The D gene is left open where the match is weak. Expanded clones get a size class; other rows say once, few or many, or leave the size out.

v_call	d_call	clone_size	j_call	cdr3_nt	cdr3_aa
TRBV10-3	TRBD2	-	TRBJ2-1	TGTGCCATCAGTGAGTCGGGGAGGGACAATGAGCAGTTCTTC	CAISESGRDNEQFF
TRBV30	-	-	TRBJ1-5	TGTGCCTGGAACGGACAGATCAATCAGCCCCAGCATTTT	CAWNGQINQPQHF
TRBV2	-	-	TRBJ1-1	TGTGCCAGCAGTGGCGGCTTGACTGAAGCTTTCTTT	CASSGGLTEAFF
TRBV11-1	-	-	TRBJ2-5	TGTGCCAGCAGCTTAGATAGACTACAAGAGACCCAGTACTTC	CASSLDRLQETQYF
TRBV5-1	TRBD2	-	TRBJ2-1	TGCGCCAGCAGCTTGGTACTAGCGGGAGGCTCCTACAATGAGCAGTTCTTC	CASSLVLAGGSYNEQFF
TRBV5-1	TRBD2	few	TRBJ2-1	TGCGCCAGCAGCGACGGGACTAGCGGGATTGTGAATGAGCAGTTCTTC	CASSDGTSGIVNEQFF
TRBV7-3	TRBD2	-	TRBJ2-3	TGTGCCAGCAGCTTGGGAGGGGCAAGGGGCACAGATACGCAGTATTTT	CASSLGGARGTDTQYF
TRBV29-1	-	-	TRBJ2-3	TGCAGCGTTGCGGGACACGATAGCACAGATACGCAGTATTTT	CSVAGHDSTDTQYF
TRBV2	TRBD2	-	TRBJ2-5	TGTGCCAGCAGGAAGGGACTAGCGGGAGGGCCGGGAGAGACCCAGTACTTC	CASRKGLAGGPGETQYF
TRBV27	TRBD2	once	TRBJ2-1	TGTGCCAGCAGTTTATTAGCGGGAGGGTTCGGTAATGAGCAGTTCTTC	CASSLLAGGFGNEQFF
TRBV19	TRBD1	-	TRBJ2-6	TGTGCCAGTAGTATTGGGACAGGCCTCCGGTCTGGGGCCAACGTCCTGACTTTC	CASSIGTGLRSGANVLTF
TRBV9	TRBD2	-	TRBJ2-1	TGTGCCAGCAGCGTAGCTAGAGGACTAGCAATCAATGAGCAGTTCTTC	CASSVARGLAINEQFF
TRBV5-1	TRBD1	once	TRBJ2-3	TGCGCCAGCAACGTCAGGACAGGGGCGCAGGATACGCAGTATTTT	CASNVRTGAQDTQYF
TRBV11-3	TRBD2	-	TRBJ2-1	TGTGCCAGCAGCCGGGGGACTAGCGACTACAATGAGCAGTTCTTC	CASSRGTSDYNEQFF
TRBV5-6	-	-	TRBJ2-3	TGTGCCAGCAGCCCGTTCCTAGCACCCAGCACAGATACGCAGTATTTT	CASSPFLAPSTDTQYF
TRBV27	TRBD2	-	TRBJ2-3	TGTGCCAGCAGCCCTAGCGGGAGCGCCCCAGATACGCAGTATTTT	CASSPSGSAPDTQYF
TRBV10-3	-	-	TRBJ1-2	TGTGCCAGCTATCATCGAAACTATGGCTACACCTTC	CASYHRNYGYTF
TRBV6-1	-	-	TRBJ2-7	TGTGCCAGCAGGTGGAGGAGTTCGAACGAGCAGTACTTC	CASRWRSSNEQYF
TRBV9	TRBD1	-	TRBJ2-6	TGTGCCAGCAGCGTCTCCGGGACAGGGTTAGCTGGGGCCAACGTCCTGACTTTC	CASSVSGTGLAGANVLTF
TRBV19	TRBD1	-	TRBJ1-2	TGTGCCAGTAGTCCGGGACAGGGGGCATTTGGCTACACCTTC	CASSPGQGAFGYTF
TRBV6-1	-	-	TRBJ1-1	TGTGCCAGCAGTGGGCAGGGGAACACTGAAGCTTTCTTT	CASSGQGNTEAFF
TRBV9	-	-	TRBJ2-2	TGTGCCAGCAGCGTAGGGGGTGGCGGGACGGCCGGGGAGCTGTTTTTT	CASSVGGGGTAGELFF
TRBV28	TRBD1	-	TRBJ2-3	TGTGCCAGCAGTTTAGTATCAGGGGGCCCAGATACGCAGTATTTT	CASSLVSGGPDTQYF
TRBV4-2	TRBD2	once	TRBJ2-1	TGTGCCAGCAGCCACGTTGAGTTACTAGCGGGAGGTGAGCAGTTCTTC	CASSHVELLAGGEQFF
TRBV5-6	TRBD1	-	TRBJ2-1	TGTGCCAGCAGCGGAGCTCAACAGGGGGTTTACAATGAGCAGTTCTTC	CASSGAQQGVYNEQFF
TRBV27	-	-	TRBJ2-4	TGTGCCAGCAGTTCGAGGCCAGGTGAGGGCGCCAACATTCAGTACTTC	CASSSRPGEGANIQYF
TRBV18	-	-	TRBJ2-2	TGTGCCAGCTCACCTGGACAGAACACCGGGGAGCTGTTTTTT	CASSPGQNTGELFF
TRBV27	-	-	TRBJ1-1	TGTGCCAGCAGTCGACAGCAGGCGAACACTGAAGCTTTCTTT	CASSRQQANTEAFF
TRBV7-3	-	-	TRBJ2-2	TGTGCCAGCAGCTTAGATGGCAACACCGGGGAGCTGTTTTTT	CASSLDGNTGELFF
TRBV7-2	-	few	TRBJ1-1	TGTGCCAGCAGCTTAGACAGACAGAACACTGAAGCTTTCTTT	CASSLDRQNTEAFF
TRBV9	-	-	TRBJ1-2	TGTGCCAGCAGCGTAGCGGGTACTAACTATGGCTACACCTTC	CASSVAGTNYGYTF
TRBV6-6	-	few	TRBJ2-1	TGTGCCAGCAGTTCAGGGGTTGGTAATGAGCAGTTCTTC	CASSSGVGNEQFF
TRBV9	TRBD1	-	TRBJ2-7	TGTGCCAGCAGCCGGACAGGTGTAACAAGCGAGCAGTACTTC	CASSRTGVTSEQYF
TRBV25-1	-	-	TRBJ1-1	TGTGCCAGCAGAGCCTCACAGGTCACTGAAGCTTTCTTT	CASRASQVTEAFF
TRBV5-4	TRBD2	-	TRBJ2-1	TGTGCCAGCAGGGGGACTAAAGGGAATCTTGAGCAGTTCTTC	CASRGTKGNLEQFF
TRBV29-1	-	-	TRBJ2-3	TGCAGCGTATCCCCTTCTACAGACAGCACAGATACGCAGTATTTT	CSVSPSTDSTDTQYF